This T cell receptor (delta chain) was identified in a study of γδ T cells in repeated Plasmodium falciparum infection. TCRdb called clones from the multiplex PCR reads again using CATT. The sample records around 89,000 delta-chain clones, roughly 1.4% being singletons. The sample holds a few counts of this clone. Gammadelta T cells were flow-sorted from PBMC into Vgamma9/Vdelta2+ and Vdelta2-negative populations for bulk analysis. Germline CDR1 and CDR2: TSWWSYY and QGS. The V and J ends lost 5 bases and 0 bases, in that order; junction bases with no gene match: 33. The CDR3 loop spans 25 amino acids.

Input material: gamma-delta T cells from blood. The sequence derives from a pool of human donors (malaria-infected and uninfected, not separated). The chain joins TRDV1 to TRDJ1, with 10 bases identical to TRDD3. No J gene is reported in TCRdb; it was inferred here by comparing the DNA with germline. CDR3 amino acids: CALGNSDPRRFGLLGDRGYTDKLIF. Here the CDR3 DNA reads TGTGCTCTTGGGAACTCAGATCCTCGGAGGTTTGGCTTACTGGGGGATCGGGGGTACACCGATAAACTCATCTTT.